These 9 T cell receptor beta chains were all obtained from the same sample, sequenced in a study of CD8 T cells in ankylosing spondylitis. Study-level points and caveats: A TCR beta motif made of about eight highly homologous variants seemed typical of ankylosing spondylitis blood.

TCRdb used MiXCR to reprocess the 5' RACE reads, holding one entry per CDR3 protein. The sample has approximately 300,000 distinct CDR3 sequences; under 8.5% are singletons. Their antigen targets remain unknown. The sequenced sample consisted of blood, either unsorted or a sorted T cell fraction (not recorded which). The receptors shown here come from a male donor with ankylosing spondylitis.

This clonotype occurred many times. J is TRBJ2-5 and V is TRBV3-1; 9 nucleotides match TRBD2. Germline trimming cut 8 bases from V and 1 base from J; bases unmatched to any gene: 14. Germline assignment: CDR1 LGHDT and CDR2 YNNKEL (reference sequence). The CDR3 loop spans 17 amino acids. CDR3 bases: TGTGCCAGCGCCGGGGCTAGCGGGACTCTGATCCAAGAGACCCAGTACTTC. This gives the protein CASAGASGTLIQETQYF.

In this sample, this clonotype turned up many times. The rearrangement links TRBV12-3 or TRBV12-4 to TRBJ1-1, with TRBD1 as a possible D gene (5 bases). The ends were cut back, 7 bases at V and 4 bases at J, with 16 bases in the middle. There are 14 residues in the CDR3. In nucleotides, the CDR3 is TGTGCCAGCACGTTCGACAGCTCGGGCACTGAAGCTTTCTTT. Translation gives CASTFDSSGTEAFF.

Only a few counts were recorded for this clonotype. This chain uses TRBV5-1 with TRBJ2-5; TRBD2 aligns across 13 bases. The CDR3 loop spans 20 amino acids. Unmatched junction bases numbered 13, after V lost 0 bases and J lost 2 bases. Germline lookup yields CDR1 SGHRS and CDR2 YFSETQ. CDR3 sequence: CASSLGLAGGTAKTQETQYF. Here the CDR3 DNA reads TGCGCCAGCAGCTTGGGACTAGCGGGAGGTACCGCCAAAACGCAAGAGACCCAGTACTTC.

This clonotype turned up a few times. The chain has TRBV16 and TRBJ1-2, with 8 bases matching TRBD1. V lost 2 bases and J lost 3; bases outside the gene matches: 5. The CDR3 runs 15 residues. The germline gives CDR1 KGHSY, CDR2 FQNENV. CDR3 protein: CASSQVDRVDYGYTF. In nucleotides, the CDR3 is TGTGCCAGCAGCCAAGTGGACAGGGTGGACTATGGCTACACCTTC.

This chain joins TRBV7-9 and TRBJ2-1; the D is unclear. Trimming shortened V by 8 bases and J by 0 bases, and 14 bases separated the two germline ends. Germline CDR1 SEHNR, CDR2 FQNEAQ (reference sequence). CDR3 size: 15 residues. CDR3: CASGVGRSSYNEQFF. The CDR3 nucleotides read TGTGCCAGCGGCGTCGGGCGGAGCTCCTACAATGAGCAGTTCTTC.

The rearrangement links TRBV9 to TRBJ1-1; 8 nucleotides align to TRBD1. The ends lost 6 bases at V and 5 bases at J; junction bases unmatched: 3. From germline, CDR1 is SGDLS and CDR2 YYNGEE. This CDR3 spans 12 amino acids. CDR3 nucleotide sequence: TGTGCCAGCAACAGGGGGGAAACTGAAGCTTTCTTT. It yields the protein CASNRGETEAFF.

In regard to this clonotype: A much larger clone differs from this one at a single base, so this may be a read error. The rearrangement uses TRBV27 and TRBJ2-1, with 10 bases matching TRBD1. The CDR3 sequence is 16 residues long. The germline V gene encodes CDR1 MNHEY and CDR2 SMNVEV (reference sequence). CDR3 amino acids: CVSSFGWDRGSSEQFF. CDR3 coding DNA: TGTGTCAGCAGTTTTGGATGGGACAGGGGCTCGAGTGAGCAGTTCTTC.

This clonotype appeared a few times. The chain uses TRBV5-1 and TRBJ2-2; D could derive from TRBD1 or TRBD2 (5 bases each). In germline, CDR1 is SGHRS, CDR2 YFSETQ. This CDR3 region has 18 residues. Trimming took 0 bases from V and 1 from J, leaving 16 bases between them. The CDR3 loop reads CASSLAPRGAVNTGELFF. CDR3 sequence (DNA): TGCGCCAGCAGCTTGGCCCCCCGAGGGGCCGTGAACACCGGGGAGCTGTTTTTT.

This clonotype was recorded a few times. This rearrangement joins TRBV6-5 to TRBJ1-1; TRBD1 is a possible D gene (5 bases). CDR1 and CDR2 (germline): MNHEY, SVGAGI. V dropped 0 bases and J dropped 4 bases, with 15 bases sitting between them. This CDR3 is built from 16 residues. CDR3 protein: CASSYSVWEGSTEAFF. The DNA of the CDR3 is TGTGCCAGCAGTTACTCCGTTTGGGAGGGGAGCACTGAAGCTTTCTTT.